These 7 T cell receptor beta chains originate from one sample sequenced in a study of T cell changes during pregnancy in multiple sclerosis (dated by TCRdb to the late 2010s). Libraries were made using the immunoSEQ multiplex PCR assay. Held by TCRdb, this immuneACCESS table contains in-frame sequences only and omits some clones. Under half of the omission traces to an unresolved V gene where checked; the cause of the rest is unknown. The sample table records about 36,000 clones; approximately 90% of these occur just once. The ten largest account for approximately 0.5% of the sample. Sequencing was performed on CD4+ T cells from peripheral blood mononuclear cells, taken in the first trimester of pregnancy. These receptor sequences come from a female donor with multiple sclerosis, enrolled in a pregnancy study.

The CDR3 sequence: CASSRTSGRDTDTQYF. In nucleotides, the CDR3 is TGTGCCAGCAGTCGGACTAGCGGGAGGGACACAGATACGCAGTATTTT. The V call is TRBV27, the J call TRBJ2-3, with 15 bases identical to TRBD2. V shed 5 bases, J shed 2 bases, and the junction held 2 bases outside the gene matches. This CDR3 comprises 16 residues. Germline loops: CDR1 MNHEY, CDR2 SMNVEV (reference sequence).

This clone was seen once. The chain couples TRBV6-6 to TRBJ1-5, with D perhaps TRBD1 (5 bases). V gave up 1 base and J gave up 13 bases, with 23 bases separating them. The CDR3 loop spans 16 amino acids. The germline V gene encodes CDR1 MNHNY and CDR2 SVGAGI (reference sequence). The CDR3 region is CASSYYAGQAPVVQHF. Here the CDR3 DNA reads TGTGCCAGCAGTTACTATGCGGGGCAGGCCCCGGTGGTGCAGCATTTT.

The chain links TRBV5-6 to TRBJ2-3; 10 nucleotides match TRBD1. Germline CDR1 is SGHDT and CDR2 is YYEEEE. The junction had 7 bases not matched to a gene; V was cut back by 2 bases and J by 4 bases. The CDR3 is 16 amino acids. CDR3 loop: CASSFGPDRGADTQYF. The CDR3 DNA is TGTGCCAGCAGCTTCGGCCCGGACAGGGGGGCAGATACGCAGTATTTT.

Details on this clone: This sample includes further DNA sequences coding for the same CDR3. This chain joins TRBV5-1 and TRBJ2-5, with TRBD1 identical over 7 bases. Germline V gene data show CDR1 as SGHRS and CDR2 as YFSETQ. This CDR3 spans 15 amino acids. V shed 0 bases and J 4 bases; nucleotides not matched to a gene: 6. The CDR3 DNA reads TGCGCCAGCAGCTTGGCCGGACAGGACGGAGAGACCCAGTACTTC. The encoded protein is CASSLAGQDGETQYF.

The rearrangement joins TRBV4-1 to TRBJ2-2; unclear D gene. Per the germline V gene, CDR1 is MGHRA and CDR2 is YSYEKL. V was pared by 3 bases and J by 5 bases, with 10 bases between. The CDR3 extends over 14 amino acids. The DNA for the CDR3 is TGCGCCAGCAGCCAGGGCTTAATGACCGGGGAGCTGTTTTTT. This translates into CASSQGLMTGELFF.

The count of this clone is one. The chain links TRBV27 to TRBJ1-1; perhaps TRBD1 as D (6 bases). Trimming left V 6 bases short and J 3 bases short, with 11 bases between. CDR1 MNHEY and CDR2 SMNVEV come from the germline V gene (reference sequence). There are 13 residues in the CDR3. As DNA, the CDR3 is TGTGCCAGCAGCCTCCACAGGGACACTGAAGCTTTCTTT. Protein: CASSLHRDTEAFF.

The chain has TRBV7-6 and TRBJ2-2; 13 nucleotides match TRBD2. Germline lookup yields CDR1 SGHVS and CDR2 FNYEAQ. The CDR3 loop spans 17 amino acids. The J segment lost 4 bases and the V segment lost 1 base, leaving 3 bases of the junction unmatched. The CDR3 DNA reads as TGTGCCAGCAGCTTAGTTACTAGCGGGGGGGCCACCGGGGAGCTGTTTTTT. Protein sequence: CASSLVTSGGATGELFF.